The 15 T cell receptor beta chains below were found in one sample sequenced in a study of cytomegalovirus exposure and HLA in healthy donors (dated by TCRdb to 2015 to 2018). Library construction relied on the immunoSEQ multiplex PCR assay. A mixture of 60 forward primers for TCR Vbeta segments and 13 reverse primers for TCR Jbeta segments was used in the multiplex PCR. Sourced from immuneACCESS, this table was stored by TCRdb with only in-frame sequences that have V and J called. A share of the clones is absent; for the studies checked, an unresolved V gene accounts for under half, and the remainder has no known explanation. The sample has some 140,000 clones on record, 79% of them singletons. Approximately 0.97% of the sample comes from the top ten. The sequenced material came from PBMCs. The receptors come from a man younger than 35 in good health and CMV-seronegative.

This chain links TRBV4-1 with TRBJ2-3; 7 positions agree with TRBD2. This CDR3 has 17 amino acids. J gave up 0 bases and V 2 bases, and 8 bases lay outside the gene matches. CDR1 and CDR2 from the germline V gene are MGHRA and YSYEKL. CDR3 residues: CASSQFMGGSSTDTQYF. DNA of the CDR3: TGCGCCAGCAGCCAATTCATGGGGGGGAGTAGCACAGATACGCAGTATTTT.

This sequence joins TRBV5-6 and TRBJ1-2, with D unresolved. The V end was cut by 2 bases, the J end by 7 bases, with 9 bases between. This CDR3 has 12 amino acids. From germline, CDR1 is SGHDT and CDR2 YYEEEE. CDR3 region: CASSFRYAGYTF. The CDR3 DNA follows: TGTGCCAGCAGCTTTCGGTACGCTGGCTACACCTTC. The full variable domain, in which reference TRBV5-6 and TRBJ1-2 provide the parts outside the CDR3, is DAGVTQSPTHLIKTRGQQVTLRCSPKSGHDTVSWYQQALGQGPQFIFQYYEEEERQRGNFPDRFSGHQFPNYSSELNVNALLLGDSALYLCASSFRYAGYTFGSGTRLTVV.

In this sample, this clone turned up a few times. The chain is built from TRBV19 and TRBJ1-6; 10 nucleotides agree with TRBD1. The trim removed 3 bases at V and 6 bases at J, leaving 5 bases unmatched. The CDR3 length is 16 residues. The germline V gene encodes CDR1 LNHDA and CDR2 SQIVND (reference sequence). The CDR3 bases are TGTGCCAGTAGTATTCTCCGGGACAGGGGTAATTCACCCCTCCACTTT. Its translation is CASSILRDRGNSPLHF.

The chain links TRBV4-2 to TRBJ2-7; 15 nucleotides agree with TRBD2. The CDR3 covers 17 residues. Germline CDR1 LGHNA, CDR2 YNFKEQ. V lost 0 bases, J lost 2 bases, and 2 bases stayed unmatched. CDR3 in amino acids: CASSQDRTSGGAYEQYF. In DNA, the CDR3 is TGTGCCAGCAGCCAAGATCGGACTAGCGGGGGGGCCTACGAGCAGTACTTC.

J is TRBJ2-1 and V is TRBV20-1, with D possibly being TRBD2 (6 bases). Per the germline V gene, CDR1 is DFQATT and CDR2 is SNEGSKA (reference sequence). V lost 5 bases to trimming and J lost 7 bases, with 9 bases between them. The CDR3 has 11 residues. CDR3 nucleotides: TGCAGTGCTTCCCTAGCGAATGAGCAGTTCTTC. Residues: CSASLANEQFF.

The chain carries TRBV6-5 and TRBJ2-7; D is possibly TRBD1 (5 bases). The CDR3 length is 16 residues. The germline V gene has CDR1 MNHEY and CDR2 SVGAGI. V was pared by 4 bases and J by 0 bases, with 16 bases between. The CDR3: CASSSPAGSSSYEQYF. The DNA for the CDR3 is TGTGCCAGCAGTTCCCCCGCAGGGTCGTCCTCCTACGAGCAGTACTTC.

This clone was picked up one time. The rearrangement links TRBV11-2 to TRBJ1-1; possible D gene TRBD1, 6 bases. CDR3 length: 14 residues. V lost 3 bases and J 5 bases, leaving 13 bases between the germline ends. The germline V gene encodes CDR1 SGHAT and CDR2 FQNNGV. This CDR3 reads CASSFDRPRTEAFF. CDR3 sequence (DNA): TGTGCCAGCAGCTTTGACAGGCCGCGGACTGAAGCTTTCTTT.

This clone showed up just a few times. The chain employs TRBV2 and TRBJ1-3; D remains ambiguous. Trimming shortened V by 2 bases and J by 4 bases, and 15 bases separated the two germline ends. CDR1 and CDR2 (germline): SNHLY, FYNNEI. The CDR3 has 16 amino acids. The CDR3 region has the DNA TGTGCCAGCAGTGAAACGACCCGGGGTACGGGAAACACCATATATTTT. Translation: CASSETTRGTGNTIYF.

The rearrangement joins TRBV6-4 to TRBJ2-2; 7 bases agree with TRBD1. Germline CDR1 reads MRHNA; CDR2 reads SNTAGT. The CDR3 length is 14 residues. After removal of 6 bases from V and 1 base from J, the junction contained 2 bases not matched to a gene. Here the CDR3 reads CASRSGGNTGELFF. The CDR3 DNA is TGTGCCAGCAGGTCAGGGGGGAACACCGGGGAGCTGTTTTTT.

V and J are TRBV2 and TRBJ2-7; a possible D gene is TRBD1 (5 bases). Germline assignment: CDR1 SNHLY and CDR2 FYNNEI. The CDR3 is made up of 14 amino acids. Trimming took off 3 bases at V and 4 bases at J, with 13 bases between the two ends. CDR3 sequence: CASSEGHSSYEQYF. The CDR3 DNA is TGTGCCAGCAGTGAGGGGCACAGCTCGTACGAGCAGTACTTC.

This clone came up a few times. The J gene is TRBJ2-7, the V gene TRBV7-9, with D uncertain. The CDR3 length is 12 residues. V was cut by 2 bases and J by 10 bases, with 12 bases left in between. Germline V gene sequence: CDR1 SEHNR, CDR2 FQNEAQ (reference sequence). This CDR3 reads CASSLSGPEQYF. The CDR3 nucleotides are TGTGCCAGCAGCTTATCAGGTCCCGAACAGTACTTC.

The chain uses TRBV5-5 and TRBJ1-5; TRBD1 matches 9 bases. Germline V gene lookup returns CDR1 SGHKS and CDR2 YYEKEE (reference sequence). The CDR3 length is 17 residues. V shed 0 bases, J shed 7 bases, and the junction held 11 bases outside the gene matches. CDR3 protein: CASSLGQPGTGKQPQHF. In DNA, the CDR3 is TGTGCCAGCAGCTTGGGTCAACCAGGGACAGGGAAACAGCCCCAGCATTTT. Variable domain in full (rest from reference TRBV5-5 and TRBJ1-5): DAGVTQSPTHLIKTRGQQVTLRCSPISGHKSVSWYQQVLGQGPQFIFQYYEKEERGRGNFPDRFSARQFPNYSSELNVNALLLGDSALYLCASSLGQPGTGKQPQHFGDGTRLSIL.

The rearrangement uses TRBV7-2 and TRBJ2-7, with TRBD1 matching 8 bases. The V segment lost 5 bases and the J segment 0 bases; nucleotides outside the gene matches: 6. Germline V gene lookup returns CDR1 SGHTA and CDR2 FQGNSA. The CDR3 runs to 15 residues. CDR3 DNA sequence: TGTGCCAGCAGCGATACAGGGGGGAGCTCCTACGAGCAGTACTTC. This translates into CASSDTGGSSYEQYF.

The CDR3 spells CASSLAGGNQPQHF. The CDR3 DNA is TGTGCCAGCAGCTTGGCCGGTGGCAATCAGCCCCAGCATTTT. The J gene is TRBJ1-5, the V gene TRBV5-4; no firm D call. Germline assignment: CDR1 SGHNT and CDR2 YYREEE (reference sequence). V lost 0 bases, J lost 2 bases, and 6 bases lay in between. CDR3 size: 14 residues.

V usage is TRBV19 and J usage is TRBJ1-5; a possible D gene is TRBD1 (5 bases). Germline lookup yields CDR1 LNHDA and CDR2 SQIVND (reference sequence). The CDR3 runs to 15 residues. V lost 3 bases to trimming and J lost 6 bases, with 15 bases between them. The CDR3, as DNA: TGTGCCAGTAGTATTGGGGGGGGAGTGGGTCAGCCCCAGCATTTT. This gives the protein CASSIGGGVGQPQHF.